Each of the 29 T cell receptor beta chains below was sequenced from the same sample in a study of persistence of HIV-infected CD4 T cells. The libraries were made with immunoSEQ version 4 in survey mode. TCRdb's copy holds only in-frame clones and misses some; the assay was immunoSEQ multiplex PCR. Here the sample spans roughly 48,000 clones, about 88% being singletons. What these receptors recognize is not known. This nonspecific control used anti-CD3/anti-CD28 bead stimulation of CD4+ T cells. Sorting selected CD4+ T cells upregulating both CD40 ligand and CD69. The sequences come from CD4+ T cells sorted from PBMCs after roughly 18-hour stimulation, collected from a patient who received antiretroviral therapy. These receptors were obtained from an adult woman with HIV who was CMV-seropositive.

The CDR3 DNA reads TGTGCCAGCAGCGTAGGTGTGGGGCAAGAGACCCAGTACTTC. Translation: CASSVGVGQETQYF. The chain employs TRBV9 and TRBJ2-5; D ambiguous. V was trimmed by 0 bases and J by 2 bases, leaving 8 bases between them. The germline CDR1 and CDR2 sequences are SGDLS and YYNGEE. The CDR3 has 14 amino acids.

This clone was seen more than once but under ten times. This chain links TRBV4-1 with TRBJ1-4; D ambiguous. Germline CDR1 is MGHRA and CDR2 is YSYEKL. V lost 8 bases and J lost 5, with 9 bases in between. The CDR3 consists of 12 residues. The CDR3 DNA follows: TGCGCCAGCTCGCGGGAGAATGAAAAACTGTTTTTT. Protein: CASSRENEKLFF.

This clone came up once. CDR3 amino acids: CASSYRGGGYTF. The CDR3 DNA reads TGTGCCAGCAGTTACCGAGGGGGCGGCTACACCTTC. The V and J genes are TRBV6-5 and TRBJ1-2, with 7 bases identical to TRBD1. The CDR3 has 12 amino acids. CDR1 is MNHEY and CDR2 is SVGAGI in the germline V gene. Trimming took 2 bases from V and 8 from J; bases not matched to a gene: 2.

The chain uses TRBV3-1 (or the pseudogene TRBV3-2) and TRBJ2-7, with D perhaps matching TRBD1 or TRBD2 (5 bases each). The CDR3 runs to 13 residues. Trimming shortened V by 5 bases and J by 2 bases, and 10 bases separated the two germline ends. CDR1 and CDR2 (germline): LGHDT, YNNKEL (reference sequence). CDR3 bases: TGTGCCAGCAGCAGGGGACGGGCCTACGAGCAGTACTTC. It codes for CASSRGRAYEQYF.

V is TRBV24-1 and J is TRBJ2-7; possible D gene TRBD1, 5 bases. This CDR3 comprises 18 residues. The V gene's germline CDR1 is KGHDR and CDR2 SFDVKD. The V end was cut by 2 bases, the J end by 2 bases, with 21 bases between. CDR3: CATSDSRTPRLIPYEQYF. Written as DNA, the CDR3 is TGTGCCACCAGTGATTCCCGGACACCCCGGCTCATCCCCTACGAGCAGTACTTC.

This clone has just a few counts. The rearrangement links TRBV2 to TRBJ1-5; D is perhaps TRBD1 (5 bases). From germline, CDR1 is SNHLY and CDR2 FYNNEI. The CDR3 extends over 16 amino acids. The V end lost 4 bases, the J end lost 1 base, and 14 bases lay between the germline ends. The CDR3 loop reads CASSAREGVSNQPQHF. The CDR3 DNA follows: TGTGCCAGCAGTGCCAGGGAGGGCGTAAGCAATCAGCCCCAGCATTTT.

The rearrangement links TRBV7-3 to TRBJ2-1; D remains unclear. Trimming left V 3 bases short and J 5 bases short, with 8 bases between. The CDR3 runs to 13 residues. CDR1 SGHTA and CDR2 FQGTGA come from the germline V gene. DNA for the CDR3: TGTGCCAGCAGCTTCAACTTACACAATGAGCAGTTCTTC. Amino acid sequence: CASSFNLHNEQFF.

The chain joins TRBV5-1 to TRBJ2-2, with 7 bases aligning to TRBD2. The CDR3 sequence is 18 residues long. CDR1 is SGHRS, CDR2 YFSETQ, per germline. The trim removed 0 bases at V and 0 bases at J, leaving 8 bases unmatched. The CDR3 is CASSLGPGGGSNTGELFF. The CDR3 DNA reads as TGCGCCAGCAGCTTGGGCCCGGGAGGAGGATCGAACACCGGGGAGCTGTTTTTT. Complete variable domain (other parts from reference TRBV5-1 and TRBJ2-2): KAGVTQTPRYLIKTRGQQVTLSCSPISGHRSVSWYQQTPGQGLQFLFEYFSETQRNKGNFPGRFSGRQFSNSRSEMNVSTLELGDSALYLCASSLGPGGGSNTGELFFGEGSRLTVL.

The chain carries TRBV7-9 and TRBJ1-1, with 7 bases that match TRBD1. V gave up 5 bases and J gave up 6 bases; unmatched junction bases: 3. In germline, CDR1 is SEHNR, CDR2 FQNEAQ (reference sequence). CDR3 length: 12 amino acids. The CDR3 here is CASSTGVAEAFF. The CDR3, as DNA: TGTGCCAGCAGCACAGGGGTGGCTGAAGCTTTCTTT.

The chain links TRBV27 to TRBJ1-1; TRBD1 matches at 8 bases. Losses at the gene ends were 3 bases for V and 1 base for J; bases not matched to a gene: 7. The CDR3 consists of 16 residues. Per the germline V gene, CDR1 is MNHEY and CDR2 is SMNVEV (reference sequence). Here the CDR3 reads CASSLFSGTGNTEAFF. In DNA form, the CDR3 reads TGTGCCAGCAGTTTGTTCTCCGGGACAGGGAACACTGAAGCTTTCTTT.

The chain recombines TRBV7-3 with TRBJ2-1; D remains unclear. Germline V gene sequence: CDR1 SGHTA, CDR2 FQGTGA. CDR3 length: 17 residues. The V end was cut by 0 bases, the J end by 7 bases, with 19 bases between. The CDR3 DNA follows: TGTGCCAGCAGCTTAACAGGTGGACCATTAAATGGGAATGAGCAGTTCTTC. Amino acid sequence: CASSLTGGPLNGNEQFF.

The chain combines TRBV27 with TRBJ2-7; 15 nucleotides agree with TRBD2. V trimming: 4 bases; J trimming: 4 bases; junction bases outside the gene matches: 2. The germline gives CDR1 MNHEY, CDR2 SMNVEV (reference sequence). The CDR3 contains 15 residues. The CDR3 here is CASSSGLAGGYEQYV. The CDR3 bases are TGTGCCAGCAGTTCGGGACTAGCGGGGGGATACGAGCAGTACGTC.

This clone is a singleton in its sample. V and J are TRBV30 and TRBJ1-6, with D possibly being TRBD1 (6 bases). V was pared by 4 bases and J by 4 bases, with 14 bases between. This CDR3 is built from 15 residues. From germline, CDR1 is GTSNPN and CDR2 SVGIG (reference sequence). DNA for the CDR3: TGTGCCTGGAACAGGGACCCCCGGTATAATTCACCCCTCCACTTT. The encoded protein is CAWNRDPRYNSPLHF.

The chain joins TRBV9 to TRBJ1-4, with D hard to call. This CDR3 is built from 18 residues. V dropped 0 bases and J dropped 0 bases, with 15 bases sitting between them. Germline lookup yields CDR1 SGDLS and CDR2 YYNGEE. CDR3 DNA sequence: TGTGCCAGCAGCGTAGCGGGCGCGGTCGGCGCAACTAATGAAAAACTGTTTTTT. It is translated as CASSVAGAVGATNEKLFF.

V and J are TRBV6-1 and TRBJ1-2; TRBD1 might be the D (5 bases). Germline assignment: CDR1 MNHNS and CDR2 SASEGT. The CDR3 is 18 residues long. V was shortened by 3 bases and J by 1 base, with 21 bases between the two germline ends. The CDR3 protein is CASSDGGLGGRGNYGYTF. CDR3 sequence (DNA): TGTGCCAGCAGTGACGGAGGCCTTGGGGGTAGAGGTAACTATGGCTACACCTTC.

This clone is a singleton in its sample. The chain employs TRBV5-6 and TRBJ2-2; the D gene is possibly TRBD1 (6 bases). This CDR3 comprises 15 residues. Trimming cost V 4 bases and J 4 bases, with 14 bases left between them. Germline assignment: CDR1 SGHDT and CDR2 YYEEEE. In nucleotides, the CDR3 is TGTGCCAGCAGCCCCCCCCAGGGGCGCACCGGGGAGCTGTTTTTT. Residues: CASSPPQGRTGELFF. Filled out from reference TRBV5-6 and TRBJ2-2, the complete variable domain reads DAGVTQSPTHLIKTRGQQVTLRCSPKSGHDTVSWYQQALGQGPQFIFQYYEEEERQRGNFPDRFSGHQFPNYSSELNVNALLLGDSALYLCASSPPQGRTGELFFGEGSRLTVL.

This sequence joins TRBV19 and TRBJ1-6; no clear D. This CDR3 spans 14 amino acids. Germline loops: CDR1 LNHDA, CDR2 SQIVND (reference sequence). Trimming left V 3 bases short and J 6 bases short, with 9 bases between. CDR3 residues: CASSIAVFNSPLHF. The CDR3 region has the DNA TGTGCCAGTAGTATTGCAGTATTTAATTCACCCCTCCACTTT.

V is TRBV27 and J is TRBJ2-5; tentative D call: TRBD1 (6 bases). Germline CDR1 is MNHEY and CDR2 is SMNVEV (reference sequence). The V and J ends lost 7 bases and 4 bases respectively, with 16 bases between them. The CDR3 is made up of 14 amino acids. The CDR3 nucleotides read TGTGCCAGCAAGGCTAGCAGGGGCGGAGAGACCCAGTACTTC. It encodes CASKASRGGETQYF.

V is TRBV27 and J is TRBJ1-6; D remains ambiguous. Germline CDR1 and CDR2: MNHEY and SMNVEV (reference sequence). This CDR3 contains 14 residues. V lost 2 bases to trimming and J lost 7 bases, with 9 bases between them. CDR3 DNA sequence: TGTGCCAGCAGTTTAGGGCGTCAGAATTCACCCCTCCACTTT. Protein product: CASSLGRQNSPLHF.

CDR3 in DNA: TGTGCCAGCAGTGAAGTTGGGGGCTACAATCAGCCCCAGCATTTT. Its translation: CASSEVGGYNQPQHF. The genes are TRBV6-1 and TRBJ1-5, with TRBD1 as a possible D gene (6 bases). This CDR3 comprises 15 residues. The V gene lost 1 base and the J gene lost 3 bases, with 10 bases spanning the gap. Germline CDR1 is MNHNS and CDR2 is SASEGT.

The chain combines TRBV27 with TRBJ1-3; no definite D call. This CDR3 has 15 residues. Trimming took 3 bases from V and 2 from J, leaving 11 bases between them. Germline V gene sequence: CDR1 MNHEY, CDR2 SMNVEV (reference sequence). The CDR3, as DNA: TGTGCCAGCAGTTTCTCAACACTACCTGGAAACACCATATATTTT. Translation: CASSFSTLPGNTIYF.

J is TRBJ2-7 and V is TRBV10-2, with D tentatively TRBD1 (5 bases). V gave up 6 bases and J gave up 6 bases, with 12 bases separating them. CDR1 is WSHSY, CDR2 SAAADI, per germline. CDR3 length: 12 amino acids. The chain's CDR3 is CASRNRRSEQYV. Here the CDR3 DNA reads TGCGCCAGCAGAAACAGGCGTTCCGAGCAGTACGTC.

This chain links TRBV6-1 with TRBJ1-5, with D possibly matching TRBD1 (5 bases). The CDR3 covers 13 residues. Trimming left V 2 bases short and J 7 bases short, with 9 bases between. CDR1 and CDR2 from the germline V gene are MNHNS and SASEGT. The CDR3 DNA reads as TGTGCCAGCAGTGAAAACGGGGACCAGCCCCAGCATTTT. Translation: CASSENGDQPQHF.

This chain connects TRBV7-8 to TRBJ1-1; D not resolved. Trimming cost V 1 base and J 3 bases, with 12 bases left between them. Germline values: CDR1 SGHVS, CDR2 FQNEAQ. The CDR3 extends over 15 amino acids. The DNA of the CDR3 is TGTGCCAGCAGCTTAGAAACACCTGGTGACACTGAAGCTTTCTTT. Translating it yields CASSLETPGDTEAFF. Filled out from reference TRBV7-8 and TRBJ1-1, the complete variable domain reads GAGVSQSPRYKVAKRGQDVALRCDPISGHVSLFWYQQALGQGPEFLTYFQNEAQLDKSGLPSDRFFAERPEGSVSTLKIQRTQQEDSAVYLCASSLETPGDTEAFFGQGTRLTVV.

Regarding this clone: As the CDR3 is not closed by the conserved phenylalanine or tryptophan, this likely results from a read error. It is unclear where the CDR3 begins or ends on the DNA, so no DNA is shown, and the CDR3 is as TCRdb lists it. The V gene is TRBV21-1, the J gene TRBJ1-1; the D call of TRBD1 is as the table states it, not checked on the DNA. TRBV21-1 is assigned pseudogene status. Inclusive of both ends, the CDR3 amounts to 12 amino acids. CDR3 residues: CASSKFVGGRVI.

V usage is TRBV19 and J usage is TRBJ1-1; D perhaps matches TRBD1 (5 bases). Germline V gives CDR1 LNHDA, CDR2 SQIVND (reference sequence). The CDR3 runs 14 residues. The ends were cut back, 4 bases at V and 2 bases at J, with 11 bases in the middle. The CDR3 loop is CASSTLTVNTEAFF. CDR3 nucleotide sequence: TGTGCCAGTAGTACCCTGACAGTTAACACTGAAGCTTTCTTT.

The CDR3 sequence is CASSEGPNRPPDTQYF. In DNA form, the CDR3 reads TGTGCCAGCAGTGAAGGGCCCAACCGCCCCCCAGATACGCAGTATTTT. The chain carries TRBV6-1 and TRBJ2-3; D not resolved. Deletions cut 1 base from V and 4 bases from J, with 15 bases between. The CDR3 runs 16 residues. CDR1 is MNHNS and CDR2 is SASEGT in the germline V gene.

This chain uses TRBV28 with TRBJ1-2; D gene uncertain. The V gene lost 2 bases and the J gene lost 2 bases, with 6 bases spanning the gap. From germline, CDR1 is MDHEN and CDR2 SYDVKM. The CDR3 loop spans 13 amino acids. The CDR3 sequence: CASSLVQNYGYTF. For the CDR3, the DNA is TGTGCCAGCAGTTTAGTACAGAACTATGGCTACACCTTC.

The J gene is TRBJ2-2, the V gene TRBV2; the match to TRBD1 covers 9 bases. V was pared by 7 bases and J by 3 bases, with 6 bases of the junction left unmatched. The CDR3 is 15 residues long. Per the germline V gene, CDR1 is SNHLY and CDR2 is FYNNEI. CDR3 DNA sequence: TGTGCCAGCACCGCCGGGACAGGGCACACCGGGGAGCTGTTTTTT. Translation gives CASTAGTGHTGELFF.